This T cell receptor beta chain is drawn from a study of cytomegalovirus exposure and HLA in healthy donors. General study findings and limits: The study put 150 or so TCR beta chains on its list as cytomegalovirus-associated.

PCR involved 60 Vbeta and 13 Jbeta primers. Repertoires were generated with immunoSEQ multiplex PCR, while TCRdb's copy carries only in-frame clones and drops some. This sample has over 95,000 clones, with around 77% found just once. V dropped 4 bases and J dropped 5; count of bases not matched to a gene: 3. Germline values: CDR1 SQVTM, CDR2 ANQGSEA. The CDR3 length is 12 residues. Worth noting for this clone: What it binds is unknown.

What was sequenced was PBMCs. The V call is TRBV29-1, the J call TRBJ2-7, with 9 bases fitting TRBD1. This receptor was taken from a man aged 35 to 55 in good health and CMV-seropositive. The CDR3 region is CSVGTGGNEQYF. CDR3 coding DNA: TGCAGCGTTGGAACAGGGGGCAACGAGCAGTACTTC.